This entry features one T cell receptor beta chain sequence. The record originates from a study of blood T cells in healthy people across ages. CDR3 length: 14 amino acids. Germline loops: CDR1 SEHNR, CDR2 FQNEAQ (reference sequence). A second PCR, run for about 7 to 11 cycles, used a sample-barcoded 5' primer plus a J-beta primer mix. TCRdb processed the 5' RACE reads anew with MiXCR; each CDR3 protein has one entry. The sample lists 760,000 or so distinct CDR3 sequences, about 25% occurring once. The data also belong to a second study, concerning T cells of mothers and their children.

The origin of this receptor is a boy younger than 18 in good health. The chain is built from TRBV7-9 and TRBJ2-7, with TRBD2 matching over 8 bases. The tail of the sequence fits TRBJ2-5 better, so the J call may be wrong. Sequencing was performed on blood. The CDR3 loop is CASSFFLAGETQYF. The DNA of the CDR3 is TGTGCCAGCAGCTTCTTCCTAGCGGGAGAGACCCAGTACTTC.